The following is a T cell receptor beta chain sequence with its context. Its specificity is unknown. This CDR3 is built from 15 residues. Germline loops: CDR1 DFQATT, CDR2 SNEGSKA (reference sequence). With 5 bases clipped from V and 8 bases from J, the junction kept 10 bases outside the gene matches. The sample belongs to a study of identical twins. TCRdb reprocessed the 5' RACE reads with MiXCR, giving one entry per CDR3 protein. The repertoire holds roughly 540,000 distinct CDR3 sequences, with 20% to 25% as singletons. Study-wide points: Weaker excess twin sharing was seen among beta out-of-frame sequences.

These data are also associated with another study on T cells expressing NK-cell markers. That investigation notes: There were seven HCMV-seropositive donors and one seronegative donor among the eight sequenced. For about 6 donors, the dominant NKG2C+ clonotypes made up roughly 1.0-8% of their CD8+ T cells.

The rearrangement uses TRBV20-1 and TRBJ1-6; 9 nucleotides agree with TRBD1. This clonotype was obtained from a woman in her late teens or twenties in good health. The sample consisted of CD4+ T cells sorted from blood. The CDR3 sequence is CSAVQGAGPDSPLHF. DNA for the CDR3: TGCAGTGCTGTACAGGGGGCAGGCCCGGATTCACCCCTCCACTTT.